This entry concerns a single TCR beta chain. Its antigen is unidentified. This sample was taken from a study of beta chain features in type 1 diabetes. CD4+ naive, central memory, regulatory and stem cell-like memory cells were sorted via CD45RO/CCR7/CD25/CD127/CD95/CD27. General study results and limits: Shortening that was moderate but significant affected the TCRB CDR3s of Type 1 diabetes patients in all four CD4+ subsets. Lower insertion and higher deletion counts appeared at VDJ junctions in type 1 diabetes patients.

Of the isolated RNA, all was reverse transcribed, and so the sequenced material was expressed TCRB transcripts. Produced via immunoSEQ multiplex PCR; TCRdb's table is partial and in-frame only. The profile covers roughly 50,000 clones, with around 45% appearing a single time and around 0.13% taken by the ten largest. The trim removed 5 bases at V and 4 bases at J, leaving 13 bases unmatched. The germline V gene encodes CDR1 MDHEN and CDR2 SYDVKM. The CDR3 has 16 amino acids. The specimen was stem cell memory CD4+ T cells from blood. The sequence was collected from a man aged 25 to 40 with type 1 diabetes. The rearrangement links TRBV28 to TRBJ2-5; 7 bases align to TRBD1. CDR3 in amino acids: CASSPLGQAESETQYF. The CDR3 DNA is TGTGCCAGCAGTCCCCTCGGACAGGCGGAATCAGAGACCCAGTACTTC.